This paragraph covers one TCR beta chain sequence. These data come from a study of blood T cell repertoires in COVID-19. Study summary: The study drew acute and convalescent COVID-19 samples from the United States, Italy and Spain.

In germline, CDR1 is MNHEY, CDR2 SMNVEV (reference sequence). This CDR3 spans 14 amino acids. Germline trimming cut 5 bases from V and 8 bases from J; bases unmatched to any gene: 5. Those who participated ranged in age from roughly 18 to 89 years and resided in about two dozen US areas. Allocation to cohorts depended on clinical history reported by the participants. In the source study's methods: How many nucleated cells were present was estimated from reference gene primer amplification. Libraries were prepared by immunoSEQ multiplex PCR; TCRdb keeps only in-frame clonotypes and omits some of them. That table furnishes V, J and clone size, whereas the DNA furnished D and trimming. The repertoire includes roughly 430,000 clones, 88% of them detected once, and more than 2% sits in the top ten.

The source is a woman aged 40 to 50 with acute COVID-19. The chain combines TRBV27 with TRBJ1-4, with 10 bases lining up with TRBD1. Source material: PBMCs or T cells enriched from blood (not recorded which). CDR3 amino acids: CASSRQGAQEKLFF. The CDR3 nucleotides read TGTGCCAGCAGTAGACAGGGGGCACAAGAAAAACTGTTTTTT.